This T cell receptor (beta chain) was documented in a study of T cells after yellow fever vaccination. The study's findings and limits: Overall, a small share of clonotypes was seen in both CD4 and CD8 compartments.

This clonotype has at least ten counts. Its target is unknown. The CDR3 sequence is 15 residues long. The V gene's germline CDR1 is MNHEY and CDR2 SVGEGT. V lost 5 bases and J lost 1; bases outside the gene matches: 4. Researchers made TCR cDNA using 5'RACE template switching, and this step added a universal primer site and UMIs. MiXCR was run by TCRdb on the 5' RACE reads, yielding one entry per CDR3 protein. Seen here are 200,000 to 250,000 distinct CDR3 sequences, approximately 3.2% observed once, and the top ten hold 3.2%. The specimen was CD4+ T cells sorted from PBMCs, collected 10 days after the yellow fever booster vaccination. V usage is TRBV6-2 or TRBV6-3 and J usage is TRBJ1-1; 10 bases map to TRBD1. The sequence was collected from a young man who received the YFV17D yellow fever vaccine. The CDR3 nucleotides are TGTGCCAGCAGTGACCGGGACAGGGGGAACACTGAAGCTTTCTTT. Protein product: CASSDRDRGNTEAFF.